Following are 31 T cell receptor beta chains from one sample sequenced in a study of blood T cell repertoires in COVID-19. The protocol was immunoSEQ multiplex PCR, while the TCRdb copy is restricted to in-frame clones and leaves out a portion. The sample contains 180,000 or so clones, approximately 86% of which appear only once. Sequencing was carried out using peripheral blood. Source of these receptors: a man aged 55 to 69 with acute or convalescent COVID-19.

The chain carries TRBV30 and TRBJ1-5, with 9 bases that match TRBD1. This CDR3 comprises 15 residues. The germline CDR1 and CDR2 sequences are GTSNPN and SVGIG (reference sequence). The J segment lost 7 bases and the V segment lost 1 base, leaving 8 bases of the junction unmatched. In DNA form, the CDR3 reads TGTGCCTGGAGTGAGGTACAGGGGGCTCGACAGCCCCAGCATTTT. Translated: CAWSEVQGARQPQHF.

Here the CDR3 DNA reads TGCAGTGCTAGAGCCGATGGCTACACCTTC. It encodes CSARADGYTF. This chain connects TRBV20-1 to TRBJ1-2; D is ambiguous. Between the trimmed V and J ends, which lost 1 base and 6 bases, there was a span of 3 bases. This CDR3 region has 10 residues. Germline V gene data show CDR1 as DFQATT and CDR2 as SNEGSKA (reference sequence).

The chain couples TRBV7-6 to TRBJ2-7; 8 nucleotides line up with TRBD2. The junction had 14 bases not matched to a gene; V was cut back by 4 bases and J by 9 bases. The CDR3 is made up of 15 amino acids. Germline-derived CDR1 and CDR2 are SGHVS and FNYEAQ. The CDR3 loop reads CASSWASGRDTRQYF. The CDR3 DNA reads TGTGCCAGCAGCTGGGCTAGCGGGCGAGATACGAGGCAGTACTTC. The entire variable domain, with the rest obtained from reference TRBV7-6 and TRBJ2-7, is as follows: GAGVSQSPRYKVTKRGQDVALRCDPISGHVSLYWYRQALGQGPEFLTYFNYEAQQDKSGLPNDRFSAERPEGSISTLTIQRTEQRDSAMYRCASSWASGRDTRQYFGPGTRLTVT.

This chain connects TRBV6-5 to TRBJ1-5; unclear D gene. Trimming took 3 bases from V and 2 from J, leaving 5 bases between them. CDR3 length equals 13 residues. Germline lookup yields CDR1 MNHEY and CDR2 SVGAGI. The CDR3: CASSYARNQPQHF. The CDR3 DNA sequence: TGTGCCAGCAGTTATGCGCGCAATCAGCCCCAGCATTTT.

The rearrangement links TRBV7-9 to TRBJ1-6; 7 positions match TRBD1. After removal of 2 bases from V and 4 bases from J, the junction contained 11 bases not matched to a gene. The V gene's germline CDR1 is SEHNR and CDR2 FQNEAQ (reference sequence). This CDR3 has 18 residues. The CDR3 DNA sequence: TGTGCCAGCAGCTTATCAGGGGGTCCGGCCACTTATAATTCACCCCTCCACTTT. This encodes CASSLSGGPATYNSPLHF.

The chain links TRBV27 to TRBJ2-7, with 11 bases matching TRBD2. The CDR3 covers 12 residues. The germline V gene encodes CDR1 MNHEY and CDR2 SMNVEV (reference sequence). CDR3 sequence: CATGLAGYEQYF. CDR3 DNA sequence: TGTGCTACTGGACTAGCGGGTTACGAGCAGTACTTC.

The rearrangement links TRBV28 to TRBJ1-4, with TRBD1 identical over 9 bases. The CDR3 length is 15 residues. Germline V gene data show CDR1 as MDHEN and CDR2 as SYDVKM. J lost 5 bases, V lost 5 bases, and 6 bases had no gene match. The CDR3 reads CASSPADRGNEKLFF. CDR3 bases: TGTGCCAGCAGTCCTGCGGACAGGGGCAATGAAAAACTGTTTTTT.

This clone has only one observation. CDR3 region: CASSGVSNQPQHF. The CDR3 nucleotides are TGTGCCAGCTCCGGGGTTAGCAATCAGCCCCAGCATTTT. The rearrangement joins TRBV28 to TRBJ1-5; D remains ambiguous. The CDR3 spans 13 residues. V was cut by 8 bases and J by 0 bases, with 8 bases left in between. Germline V gene sequence: CDR1 MDHEN, CDR2 SYDVKM.

V and J are TRBV9 and TRBJ1-4; TRBD1 might be the D (6 bases). With 0 bases removed from V and 7 bases from J, the gap between germline ends came to 10 bases. Looked up from germline, CDR1 is SGDLS and CDR2 is YYNGEE. CDR3 length: 14 amino acids. The CDR3 protein is CASSVGGGGEKLFF. The CDR3 nucleotides are TGTGCCAGCAGCGTAGGAGGGGGGGGTGAAAAACTGTTTTTT.

This clone was observed a single time. The rearrangement links TRBV6-5 to TRBJ2-7; 7 nucleotides align to TRBD1. The CDR3 consists of 14 residues. Germline values: CDR1 MNHEY, CDR2 SVGAGI. The V and J ends lost 6 bases and 2 bases, in that order; junction bases with no gene match: 7. The chain's CDR3 is CASSLRDRAYEQYF. CDR3 nucleotides: TGTGCCAGCAGCCTCCGGGACAGAGCCTACGAGCAGTACTTC.

The rearrangement uses TRBV18 and TRBJ1-3; TRBD1 is a possible D gene (5 bases). Trimming took 3 bases from V and 0 from J, leaving 15 bases between them. Germline V lookup: CDR1 KGHSH, CDR2 LQKENI. The CDR3 sequence is 17 residues long. The CDR3 DNA reads TGTGCCAGCTCACCTACCCAACAGGTGTCCTCTGGAAACACCATATATTTT. This sequence encodes CASSPTQQVSSGNTIYF.

J is TRBJ2-1 and V is TRBV9, with a possible D match to TRBD2 (5 bases). CDR3 length: 13 amino acids. Deletions cut 4 bases from V and 5 bases from J, with 10 bases between. CDR1 and CDR2 (germline): SGDLS, YYNGEE. CDR3 DNA sequence: TGTGCCAGCAGCTTTTCCGGGGACAATGAGCAGTTCTTC. Translating gives CASSFSGDNEQFF.

The chain is built from TRBV18 and TRBJ1-4; D ambiguous. V was shortened by 3 bases and J by 0 bases, with 11 bases between the two germline ends. CDR1 KGHSH and CDR2 LQKENI come from the germline V gene. The CDR3 consists of 16 residues. The CDR3 spells CASSPFRQATNEKLFF. As DNA, the CDR3 is TGTGCCAGCTCACCCTTCAGGCAAGCAACTAATGAAAAACTGTTTTTT.

This clone was observed a few times. This chain links TRBV18 with TRBJ2-2; the D gene is possibly TRBD2 (5 bases). Germline lookup yields CDR1 KGHSH and CDR2 LQKENI. Trimming removed 4 bases from V and 6 bases from J, with 18 bases in between. CDR3 length: 16 residues. The CDR3 DNA is TGTGCCAGCTCACTCGGTCTCGATGGGAGCTCCGGGGAGCTGTTTTTT. Amino acid sequence: CASSLGLDGSSGELFF. The entire variable domain, with the rest obtained from reference TRBV18 and TRBJ2-2, is as follows: NAGVMQNPRHLVRRRGQEARLRCSPMKGHSHVYWYRQLPEEGLKFMVYLQKENIIDESGMPKERFSAEFPKEGPSILRIQQVVRGDSAAYFCASSLGLDGSSGELFFGEGSRLTVL.

The genes are TRBV5-1 and TRBJ1-2; D is possibly TRBD1 (6 bases). V shed 4 bases and J shed 8 bases, with 12 bases lying between them. The CDR3 runs 12 residues. Per germline, CDR1 SGHRS and CDR2 YFSETQ. In DNA form, the CDR3 reads TGCGCCAGCAGCAACAGGGAAGGCGGCTACACCTTC. Translation: CASSNREGGYTF.

The rearrangement links TRBV15 to TRBJ2-7; weak D call: TRBD1 (6 bases). The CDR3 is made up of 14 amino acids. V lost 0 bases and J lost 6, with 12 bases in between. CDR1 LNHNV and CDR2 YYDKDF come from the germline V gene (reference sequence). This CDR3 is CATSRDYRDREQYF. In DNA, the CDR3 is TGTGCCACCAGCAGAGATTACAGGGACCGCGAGCAGTACTTC.

The rearrangement joins TRBV27 to TRBJ2-7; 7 positions match TRBD1. The CDR3 loop spans 16 amino acids. Germline assignment: CDR1 MNHEY and CDR2 SMNVEV (reference sequence). Trimming removed 4 bases from V and 2 bases from J; junction bases left unmatched: 11. The chain's CDR3 is CASSSRRTGYAYEQYF. In nucleotides, the CDR3 is TGTGCCAGCAGTTCCCGACGGACAGGATATGCCTACGAGCAGTACTTC.

This chain uses TRBV13 with TRBJ2-7; 10 nucleotides agree with TRBD2. There are 14 residues in the CDR3. Germline V gives CDR1 PRHDT, CDR2 FYEKMQ (reference sequence). V shed 5 bases and J 6 bases; nucleotides not matched to a gene: 7. CDR3 sequence: CASSNPSGSAEQYF. The CDR3, as DNA: TGTGCCAGCAGCAACCCTAGCGGGAGTGCCGAGCAGTACTTC.

The chain uses TRBV7-2 and TRBJ2-3, with a tentative D call TRBD1 (5 bases). The CDR3 covers 14 residues. Germline V gene data show CDR1 as SGHTA and CDR2 as FQGNSA. V dropped 4 bases and J dropped 3 bases, with 11 bases sitting between them. The CDR3: CASSSLQGTDTQYF. The CDR3 DNA reads as TGTGCCAGCAGCTCCCTCCAGGGAACAGATACGCAGTATTTT.

This clone was picked up one time. The chain couples TRBV19 to TRBJ1-5; 9 positions agree with TRBD1. J gave up 6 bases and V 6 bases, and 3 bases lay outside the gene matches. The CDR3 runs to 13 residues. The germline V gene has CDR1 LNHDA and CDR2 SQIVND (reference sequence). CDR3: CASRGQGGQPQHF. The CDR3 DNA follows: TGTGCCAGTAGGGGACAGGGAGGTCAGCCCCAGCATTTT.

The chain recombines TRBV5-8 with TRBJ2-7, with TRBD2 matching over 7 bases. V dropped 4 bases and J dropped 6; count of bases not matched to a gene: 10. The CDR3 length is 14 residues. Germline values: CDR1 SGHTS, CDR2 YDEGEE. The CDR3 loop is CASSPQRGTVEQYF. The CDR3 nucleotides read TGTGCCAGCAGCCCGCAGCGGGGAACGGTCGAGCAGTACTTC.

The chain has TRBV18 and TRBJ2-2; D might be TRBD1 (6 bases). Germline assignment: CDR1 KGHSH and CDR2 LQKENI. The CDR3 is made up of 14 amino acids. Trimming pared 3 bases from V and 6 bases from J, leaving 11 bases between. The CDR3 region is CASSPPEGAGELFF. DNA for the CDR3: TGTGCCAGCTCACCCCCTGAGGGGGCCGGGGAGCTGTTTTTT. Together with reference TRBV18 and TRBJ2-2, the CDR3 gives the full variable domain: NAGVMQNPRHLVRRRGQEARLRCSPMKGHSHVYWYRQLPEEGLKFMVYLQKENIIDESGMPKERFSAEFPKEGPSILRIQQVVRGDSAAYFCASSPPEGAGELFFGEGSRLTVL.

Comments on this clone: Sequence at one end of the junction differs from germline and may be a read error. The V and J genes are TRBV7-9 and TRBJ2-1; 9 nucleotides align to TRBD2. Germline CDR1 reads SEHNR; CDR2 reads FQNEAQ (reference sequence). The length of the CDR3 is 16 residues. In nucleotides, the CDR3 is TGTGCCGGCAGCTTAATCCGGCTAGCGGGGCACAATGAGCAGTTCTTC. It is translated as CAGSLIRLAGHNEQFF.

The J gene is TRBJ1-2, the V gene TRBV7-9, with unresolved D. This CDR3 has 14 residues. Per the germline V gene, CDR1 is SEHNR and CDR2 is FQNEAQ (reference sequence). The germline V and J ends were trimmed by 5 bases and 8 bases, with 18 bases remaining between them. This CDR3 reads CASSVDTSVEGYTF. Written as DNA, the CDR3 is TGTGCCAGCAGCGTCGACACCTCCGTGGAAGGCTACACCTTC.

The chain uses TRBV18 and TRBJ2-7, with 10 bases identical to TRBD1. The V gene's germline CDR1 is KGHSH and CDR2 LQKENI. The CDR3 spans 15 residues. Trimming removed 4 bases from V and 5 bases from J; junction bases left unmatched: 8. CDR3 in amino acids: CASSRTGTGANEQYF. The CDR3 nucleotides read TGTGCCAGCTCACGGACCGGGACAGGGGCGAACGAGCAGTACTTC.

The chain combines TRBV24-1 with TRBJ1-5; TRBD1 is a possible D gene (6 bases). CDR3 size: 16 residues. CDR1 is KGHDR and CDR2 is SFDVKD in the germline V gene. The germline V and J ends were trimmed by 3 bases and 1 base, with 12 bases remaining between them. CDR3 region: CATSDSGQGSNQPQHF. In DNA, the CDR3 is TGTGCCACCAGTGATAGTGGGCAGGGGAGCAATCAGCCCCAGCATTTT.

The chain is built from TRBV7-3 and TRBJ2-3; D is perhaps TRBD2 (7 bases). Trimming cost V 5 bases and J 3 bases, with 18 bases left between them. Per germline, CDR1 SGHTA and CDR2 FQGTGA. The CDR3 length is 16 residues. The CDR3 DNA is TGTGCCAGCAGCACCAGGGGAGCGGGACTTACAGATACGCAGTATTTT. This gives the protein CASSTRGAGLTDTQYF. Full variable domain (rest looked up from reference TRBV7-3 and TRBJ2-3): GAGVSQTPSNKVTEKGKYVELRCDPISGHTALYWYRQSLGQGPEFLIYFQGTGAADDSGLPNDRFFAVRPEGSVSTLKIQRTERGDSAVYLCASSTRGAGLTDTQYFGPGTRLTVL.

The chain uses TRBV5-1 and TRBJ1-4; D is perhaps TRBD1 (6 bases). Between the trimmed V and J ends, which lost 3 bases and 4 bases, there was a span of 10 bases. CDR3 length: 14 residues. Germline lookup yields CDR1 SGHRS and CDR2 YFSETQ. The CDR3: CASSSGTHNEKLFF. The CDR3 DNA reads TGCGCCAGCAGCTCCGGGACACATAATGAAAAACTGTTTTTT.

The CDR3 region has the DNA TGCAGCGTTGCGCGGGAACTGTTCAATGAGCAGTTCTTC. Translated, it gives CSVARELFNEQFF. The rearrangement uses TRBV29-1 and TRBJ2-1; a weak D match, TRBD2 (6 bases). The CDR3 totals 13 residues. Germline loops: CDR1 SQVTM, CDR2 ANQGSEA. The ends were cut back, 4 bases at V and 6 bases at J, with 13 bases in the middle.

Regarding this clone: One end of the junction fails to match germline, which may point to a read error. The CDR3 nucleotides are TGTGCTAGCAGCCCCCAGGTCGACACTGAAGCTTTCTTT. This encodes CASSPQVDTEAFF. The chain has TRBV7-7 and TRBJ1-1; D uncertain. CDR1 is SSHAT and CDR2 is FNYEAQ in the germline V gene (reference sequence). The CDR3 spans 13 residues.

The genes are TRBV11-2 and TRBJ2-1, with 11 positions matching TRBD2. The junction had 4 bases not matched to a gene; V was cut back by 6 bases and J by 0 bases. The germline CDR1 and CDR2 sequences are SGHAT and FQNNGV. The CDR3 spans 16 residues. The CDR3 coding sequence is TGTGCCAGCAGTCCGACTAGCGGGGCCTCCTACAATGAGCAGTTCTTC. Its protein is CASSPTSGASYNEQFF.